The clone carrying this TCR beta chain showed up just a few times. Its antigen is as yet unknown. Noted treatment: approximately 11-day PBMC culture with coronavirus spike peptide pools or control peptides (ViraFEST assay). The CDR3 length is 15 residues. Germline V gene sequence: CDR1 MNHEY, CDR2 SMNVEV (reference sequence). The V gene lost 5 bases and the J gene lost 1 base, with 9 bases spanning the gap. The sample comes from a study of vaccination and CD4 T cells after COVID-19. Background on the study: The cells in question were stimulated using overlapping spike peptides derived from SARS-CoV-2, HCoV-NL63, HCoV-OC43 and HCoV-229E. The authors gave control cultures a CEFX pool, an HIV-1 Nef pool, or no peptide.

The assay that was used to sequence DNA from cultured CD4+ T cells was the Oncomine TCR Beta short-read assay. TCRdb ran MiXCR on the PCR reads and lists one entry per CDR3 protein. The sample consists of fewer than 20,000 distinct CDR3 sequences, approximately 70% of them appearing once. The TCR comes from a human donor who had recovered from COVID-19. This chain joins TRBV27 and TRBJ2-6; weak D call: TRBD2 (6 bases). The sequenced sample was CD4+ T cells from blood, cultured in vitro. In DNA form, the CDR3 reads TGTGCCAGCAGTCCGGGGAGGTCTGGGGCCAACGTCCTGACTTTC. Encoded protein: CASSPGRSGANVLTF.